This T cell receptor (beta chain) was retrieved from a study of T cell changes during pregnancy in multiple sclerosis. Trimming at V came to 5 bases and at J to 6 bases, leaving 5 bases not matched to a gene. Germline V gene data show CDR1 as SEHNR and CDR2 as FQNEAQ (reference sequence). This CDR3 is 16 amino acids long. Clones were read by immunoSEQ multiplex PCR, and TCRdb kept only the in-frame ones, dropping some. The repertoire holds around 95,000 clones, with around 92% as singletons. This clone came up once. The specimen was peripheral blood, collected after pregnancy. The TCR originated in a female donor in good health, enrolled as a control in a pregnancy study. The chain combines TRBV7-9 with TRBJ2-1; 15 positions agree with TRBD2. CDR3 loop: CASSPRTSGRVNEQFF. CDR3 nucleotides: TGTGCCAGCAGCCCAAGGACTAGCGGGAGGGTCAATGAGCAGTTCTTC.